These T cell receptor beta chains were read from a single sample in a study of T cells after yellow fever vaccination. MiXCR was run by TCRdb on the 5' RACE reads, yielding one entry per CDR3 protein. The data show about 580,000 distinct CDR3 sequences, with around a sixth seen just once and about 18% held by the top ten. The material was PBMCs, obtained less than 6 days after the first yellow fever vaccination. Receptor source: a man aged 18 to 30 who received the YFV17D yellow fever vaccine. CDR3s include the opening cysteine and the closing phenylalanine or tryptophan. The order of the fields is clone size, J gene, V gene, D gene, CDR3 protein, CDR3 DNA. D genes are given only for firm matches. A row's size may be missing; if present it is once, few, many or a size class.

NA | TRBJ1-1 | TRBV29-1 | TRBD1 | CSVQQDRFEAFF | TGCAGCGTCCAACAGGACAGGTTTGAAGCTTTCTTT
NA | TRBJ1-3 | TRBV4-3 | NA | CASSLPGDTGNTIYF | TGCGCCAGCAGCTTACCAGGGGATACTGGAAACACCATATATTTT
NA | TRBJ2-3 | TRBV9 | NA | CASNVGGATDTQYF | TGTGCCAGCAACGTAGGAGGGGCAACGGATACGCAGTATTTT
few | TRBJ2-5 | TRBV4-1 | TRBD2 | CASSHRVAGLQETQYF | TGCGCCAGCAGCCACAGGGTAGCGGGTCTCCAAGAGACCCAGTACTTC
NA | TRBJ2-2 | TRBV6-6 | NA | CASSPSGAGELFF | TGTGCCAGCAGTCCCTCGGGCGCCGGGGAGCTGTTTTTT
NA | TRBJ2-3 | TRBV11-2 | NA | CASSIGDIWGDTQYF | TGTGCCAGCAGCATCGGAGATATTTGGGGGGATACGCAGTATTTT
NA | TRBJ2-3 | TRBV6-1 | NA | CASSKTRADTQYF | TGTGCCAGCAGCAAAACTAGGGCAGATACGCAGTATTTT
NA | TRBJ2-1 | TRBV20-1 | TRBD2 | CSVLTGTRNINEQFF | TGCAGTGTTCTGACTGGGACTAGAAATATCAATGAGCAGTTCTTC
NA | TRBJ1-1 | TRBV3-1 | NA | CASSQVGMGDTEAFF | TGTGCCAGCAGCCAAGTGGGTATGGGGGACACTGAAGCTTTCTTT
few | TRBJ1-1 | TRBV15 | NA | CATSRDRVNTEAFF | TGTGCCACCAGCAGAGATAGAGTTAACACTGAAGCTTTCTTT
few | TRBJ2-7 | TRBV5-4 | TRBD2 | CASSLVGGGGSYEQYF | TGTGCCAGCAGCTTGGTCGGCGGGGGGGGATCCTACGAGCAGTACTTC
NA | TRBJ2-6 | TRBV28 | TRBD1 | CASRTRTGGLGANVLTF | TGTGCCAGCAGAACAAGGACAGGGGGCCTTGGGGCCAACGTCCTGACTTTC
NA | TRBJ1-1 | TRBV29-1 | NA | CSVAHRRDNEAFF | TGCAGCGTCGCCCACCGAAGGGACAACGAAGCTTTCTTT
few | TRBJ2-7 | TRBV20-1 | NA | CSARDGEGSYEQYF | TGCAGTGCTAGAGATGGTGAGGGGAGCTACGAGCAGTACTTC
NA | TRBJ2-5 | TRBV6-5 | NA | CASSYGGQGGETQYF | TGTGCCAGCAGTTACGGAGGGCAGGGGGGGGAGACCCAGTACTTC